Here is one T cell receptor beta chain with its context. Its antigen is unknown. The sample holds no much larger clone one base away, and base qualities are not on file. The sample belongs to a study of CD8+ T cells in alopecia areata (dated by TCRdb to 2017 to 2018). A note on the overall study: To study T cell clonal expansion in alopecia areata, the researchers applied high-throughput TCRbeta sequencing to both the C3H/HeJ mouse model and human patients. On the human side, TCRbeta sequencing was run on scalp tissue and on sorted CD4+ and CD8+ peripheral blood T cells from healthy controls and from alopecia areata patients with either patchy or totalis/universalis disease. The RNA source kit depended on sample type: the PAXgene miRNA kit for fixed scalp, the miRNeasy kit for PBMCs, and the RNeasy kit for mouse skin. Scalp clonality was compared across normal scalp (n=4), patchy alopecia areata scalp (n=8), and alopecia totalis/universalis scalp (n=8). TCRbeta CDR3 regions were amplified by immunoSEQ multiplex PCR using 35 Vbeta forward and 13 Jbeta reverse primers.

Library method: the immunoSEQ multiplex PCR assay. For TCR sequencing, RNA was extracted from every sample and reverse transcribed into cDNA to serve as template. SuperScript III was used for first-strand cDNA synthesis, primed with a 2:1 mix of oligo-dT and random hexamers. A synthetic immune receptor repertoire was used to gauge amplification bias, and whatever bias remained was removed computationally. Under the source paper's analysis protocol: Raw reads were preprocessed for error removal, and CDR3 was defined according to IMGT conventions as running from the conserved cysteine to phenylalanine. Clonality was calculated as 1 minus Shannon entropy normalized by log2 of the number of productive unique TCRs. Whether each scalp clone was CD4 or CD8 was inferred by checking scalp TCRbeta sequences against the CD4 and CD8 repertoires from sorted blood. Imported from immuneACCESS, the table was reduced by TCRdb to in-frame sequences with V and J called. These copies leave out some clones; in studies compared against another copy, an unresolved V gene accounts for under half, and the cause of the remainder is not known. That table is the source of V, J and clone size, and D and trimming were worked out from the DNA. This sample comprises approximately 99,000 clones, under 60% of them detected only once. Roughly 25% of the sample goes to the ten largest clones.

Via the germline V gene (reference sequence), CDR1 is MNHEY and CDR2 SMNVEV. CDR3 length: 13 amino acids, cysteine to phenylalanine. The retained sequence is limited to the CDR3, 39 bases, with the frame set at the first base. Cut back by 5 bases and 4 bases, the V and J ends lie 11 bases apart. Summary of the overall study and its limitations: TCR sequences shared between patients were less clear than in mice, possibly partly because of HLA diversity in the patient population. Compared with normal scalp, lesional scalp had higher clonality and more expanded CD8+ clones, particularly in alopecia totalis/universalis, a pattern that suggests antigenic drive. Resident alphabeta T cells in normal human skin are also sequenced, complicating scalp TCR repertoire analysis, unlike mouse skin dominated by gammadelta T cells.

From alopecia areata patients, peripheral blood was collected along with lesional scalp punch biopsies. After PBMCs were isolated by density centrifugation and stained for CD3, CD4 and CD8, a FACSAria was used to sort CD4+ and CD8+ T cells. As part of a multicenter biomarker study, untreated alopecia areata patients were recruited. Blood CD8+ T cells from a few biomarker-study patients were further sorted into NKG2D-low and NKG2D-high fractions. The origin of this receptor is a human donor with alopecia areata. Specimen: NKG2D-low CD8+ T cells sorted from blood. The cell subset or site label corresponds to: sorted CD8+ NKG2D-low blood T cells. The chain is encoded by TRBV27 joined to TRBJ1-2, with the D gene not clear enough to name. CDR3 sequence: CASSPTPSYGYTF. The nucleotides read TGTGCCAGCAGTCCAACGCCCTCCTATGGCTACACCTTC.